This T cell receptor (beta chain) was sequenced for a study of shared clonotypes between healthy human individuals. The naive CD8 subset, CD45RO-negative cells positively selected for CCR7, excluded terminally differentiated effector memory CD45RA+ cells. Sequencing used immunoSEQ multiplex PCR; TCRdb keeps in-frame clones, though not all of them. Altogether hundreds of thousands of clones are present, around 95% being singletons, with the ten largest covering around 0.12%. The CDR3 is 12 amino acids. The V gene's germline CDR1 is SNHLY and CDR2 FYNNEI. The V and J ends lost 11 bases and 5 bases respectively, with 15 bases between them.

The chain carries TRBV2 and TRBJ1-1; no reliable D call. This clonotype originated in a woman aged 25 to 45 in good health. The sample was naive CD8+ T cells sorted from blood. CDR3 region: CAGEKGGTEAFF. The CDR3 DNA reads as TGTGCCGGGGAAAAGGGAGGGACTGAAGCTTTCTTT.